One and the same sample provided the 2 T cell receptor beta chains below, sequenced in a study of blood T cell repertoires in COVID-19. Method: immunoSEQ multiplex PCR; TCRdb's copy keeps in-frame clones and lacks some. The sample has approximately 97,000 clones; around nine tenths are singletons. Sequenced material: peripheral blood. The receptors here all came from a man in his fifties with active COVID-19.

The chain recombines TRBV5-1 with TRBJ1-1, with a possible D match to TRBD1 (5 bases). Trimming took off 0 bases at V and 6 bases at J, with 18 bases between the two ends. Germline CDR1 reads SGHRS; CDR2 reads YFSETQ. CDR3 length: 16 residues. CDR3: CASSLGGPGREAEAFF. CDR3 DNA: TGCGCCAGCAGCTTGGGGGGCCCAGGGCGGGAGGCTGAAGCTTTCTTT.

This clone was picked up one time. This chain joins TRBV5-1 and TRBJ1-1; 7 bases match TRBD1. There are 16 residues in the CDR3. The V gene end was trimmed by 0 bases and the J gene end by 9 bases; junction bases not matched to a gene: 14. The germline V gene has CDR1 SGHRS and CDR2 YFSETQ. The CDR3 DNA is TGCGCCAGCAGCTTGGGCCCACCGGGACAGCAACCTAAAGCTTTCTTT. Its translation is CASSLGPPGQQPKAFF.